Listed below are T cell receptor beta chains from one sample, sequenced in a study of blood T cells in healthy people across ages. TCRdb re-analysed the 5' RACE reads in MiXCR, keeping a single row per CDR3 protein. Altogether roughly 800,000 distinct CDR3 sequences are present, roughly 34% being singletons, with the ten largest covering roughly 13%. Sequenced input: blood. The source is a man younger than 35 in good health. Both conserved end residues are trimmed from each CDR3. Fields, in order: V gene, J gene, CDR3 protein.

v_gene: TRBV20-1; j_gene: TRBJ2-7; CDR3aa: SAKEGGPTTQY
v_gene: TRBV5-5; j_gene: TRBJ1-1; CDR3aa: ASFLGSANTEAF
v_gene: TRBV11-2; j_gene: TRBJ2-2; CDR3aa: ASSLDLLVLGRELF
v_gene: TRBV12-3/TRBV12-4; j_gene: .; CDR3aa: ASSFGRTGETQY
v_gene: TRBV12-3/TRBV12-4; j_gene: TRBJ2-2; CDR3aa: ASSGDSGTGELF
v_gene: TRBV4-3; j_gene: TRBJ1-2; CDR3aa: ASSQSLGGFDGYT
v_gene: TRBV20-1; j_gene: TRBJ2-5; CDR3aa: SARDGRAVYNEQY
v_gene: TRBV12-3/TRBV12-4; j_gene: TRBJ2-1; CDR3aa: ASSSRVASYNEQF
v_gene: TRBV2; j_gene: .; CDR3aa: ASPGLASYNEQY
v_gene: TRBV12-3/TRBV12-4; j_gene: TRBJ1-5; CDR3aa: ASSRGTSNQPQH
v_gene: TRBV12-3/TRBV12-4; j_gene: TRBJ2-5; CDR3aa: ASSSGNDWTQY
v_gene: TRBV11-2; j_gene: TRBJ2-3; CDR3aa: ASSLGEDPSTDTQY
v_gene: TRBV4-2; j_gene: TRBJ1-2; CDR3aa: ASSQERGDIANYGYT
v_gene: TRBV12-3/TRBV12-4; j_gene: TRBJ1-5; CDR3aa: ASSPQVYSNQPQH
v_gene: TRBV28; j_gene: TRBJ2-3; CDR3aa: ASSRNGPTDTQY
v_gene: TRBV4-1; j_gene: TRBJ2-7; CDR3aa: ASSQKGQGLYEQY
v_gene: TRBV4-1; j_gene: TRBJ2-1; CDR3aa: ASSRGLGGQGESYNEQF
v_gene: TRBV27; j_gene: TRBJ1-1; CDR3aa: ASSLSGGYTEAF
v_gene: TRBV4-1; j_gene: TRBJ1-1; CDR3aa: ASSRSVGTEAF
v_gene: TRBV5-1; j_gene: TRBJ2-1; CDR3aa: ASSHKGHSLEGEQF
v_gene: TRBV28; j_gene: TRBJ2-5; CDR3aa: ASSFGTGPQETQY
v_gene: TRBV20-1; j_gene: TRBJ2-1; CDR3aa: SAFEGSGYNEQF
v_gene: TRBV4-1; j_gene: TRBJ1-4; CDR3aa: ASSHGIRLSTNEKLF
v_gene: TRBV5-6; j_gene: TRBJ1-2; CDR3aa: ASSFPTGIFRGYT
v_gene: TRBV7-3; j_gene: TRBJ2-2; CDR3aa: ASSRDRGSTGELF
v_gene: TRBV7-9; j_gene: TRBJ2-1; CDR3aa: ASRPCGNEQF
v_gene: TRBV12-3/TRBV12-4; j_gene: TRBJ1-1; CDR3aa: ASSPPGTATEAF
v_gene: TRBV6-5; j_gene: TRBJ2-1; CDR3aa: ASSYGSSGGLEQF
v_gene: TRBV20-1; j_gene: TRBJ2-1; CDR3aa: SASSVTSGRGDEQF
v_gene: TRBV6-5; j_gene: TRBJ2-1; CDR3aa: ASSYGQRAYNEQF
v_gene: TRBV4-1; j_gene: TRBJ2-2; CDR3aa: ASSQEGGNTGELF
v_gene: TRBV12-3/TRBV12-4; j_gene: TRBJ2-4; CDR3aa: ASSPPVRALAKNIQY
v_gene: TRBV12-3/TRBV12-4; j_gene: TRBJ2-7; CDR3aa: ASRRTGGEQY
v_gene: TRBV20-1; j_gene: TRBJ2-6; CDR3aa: SARGGLYGANVLT
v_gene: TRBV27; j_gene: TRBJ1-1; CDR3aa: ASRGGMGLRGTEAF
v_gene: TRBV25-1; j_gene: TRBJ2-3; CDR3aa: ASGSVGTDTQY
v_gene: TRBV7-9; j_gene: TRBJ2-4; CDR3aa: ASSFGGSYERY
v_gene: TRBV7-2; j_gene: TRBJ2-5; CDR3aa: ASSYTGLAQETQY
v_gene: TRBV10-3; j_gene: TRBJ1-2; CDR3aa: AISESTVYGYI
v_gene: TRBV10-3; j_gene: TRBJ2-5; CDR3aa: AISGSGDTQETQY
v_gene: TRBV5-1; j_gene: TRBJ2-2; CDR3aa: ASSSGNTGELF
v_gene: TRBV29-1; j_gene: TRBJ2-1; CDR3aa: SVHRDEQF
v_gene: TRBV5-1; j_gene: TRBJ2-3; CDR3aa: ASSLGSRESDTQY
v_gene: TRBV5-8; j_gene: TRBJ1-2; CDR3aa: AGSLPGIIYGYT
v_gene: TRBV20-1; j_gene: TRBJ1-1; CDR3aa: SLFGPNTEAF
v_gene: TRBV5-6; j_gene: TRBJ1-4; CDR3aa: ASSLTANSPFLDEKLF
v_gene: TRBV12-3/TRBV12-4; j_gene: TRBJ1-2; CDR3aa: ASSLGRVYDGYT
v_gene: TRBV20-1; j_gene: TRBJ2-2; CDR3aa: SAILAGGLTGELF
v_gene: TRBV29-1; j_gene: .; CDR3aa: SVEGRNYEQY
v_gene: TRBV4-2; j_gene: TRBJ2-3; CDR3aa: ASTPTEGESTDTQY
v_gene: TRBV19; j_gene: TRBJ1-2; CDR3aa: ASKGQKDGYT
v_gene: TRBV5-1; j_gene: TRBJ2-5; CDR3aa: ASSFGSGSEQY
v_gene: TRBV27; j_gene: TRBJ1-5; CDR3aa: ASSPLGRGDNQPQH
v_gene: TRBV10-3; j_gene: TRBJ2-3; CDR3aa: AISESTRGRGLADTQY
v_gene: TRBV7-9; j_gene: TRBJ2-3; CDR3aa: ASSAQVSDTQY
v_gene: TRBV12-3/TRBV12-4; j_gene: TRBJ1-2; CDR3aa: ASSSDGYYGYT
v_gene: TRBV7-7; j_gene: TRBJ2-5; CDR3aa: ASSQSERDEQY